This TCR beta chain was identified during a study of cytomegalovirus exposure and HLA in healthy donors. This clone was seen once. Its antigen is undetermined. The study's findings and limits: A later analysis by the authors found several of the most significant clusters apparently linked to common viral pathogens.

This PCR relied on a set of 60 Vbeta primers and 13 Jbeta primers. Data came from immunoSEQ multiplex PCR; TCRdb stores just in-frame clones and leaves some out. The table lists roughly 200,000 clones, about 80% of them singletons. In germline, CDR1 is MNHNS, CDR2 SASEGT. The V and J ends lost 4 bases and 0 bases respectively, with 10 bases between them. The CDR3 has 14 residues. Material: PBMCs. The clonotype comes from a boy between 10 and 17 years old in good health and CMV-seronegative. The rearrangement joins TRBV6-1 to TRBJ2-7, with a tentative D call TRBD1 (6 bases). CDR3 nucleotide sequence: TGTGCCAGCAGTGGAGACAGGAGCTCCTACGAGCAGTACTTC. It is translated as CASSGDRSSYEQYF.